Listed here are 18 T cell receptor beta chains from one sample, sequenced in a study of response to subunit inactivated influenza vaccine. TCRdb called the RT-PCR reads again in MiXCR, with one record for every CDR3 protein. The sample shows a few hundred thousand distinct CDR3 sequences, over 9.5% of them seen only once. The starting material was PBMCs from blood, obtained 45 days after vaccination. The receptors stem from a man aged 45-65 years who received an inactivated influenza vaccine.

This clonotype was seen only a few times. This chain connects TRBV28 to TRBJ1-5; D is ambiguous. CDR3 length equals 15 residues. With 3 bases removed from V and 7 bases from J, the gap between germline ends came to 16 bases. Germline V gene lookup returns CDR1 MDHEN and CDR2 SYDVKM. CDR3 in amino acids: CASSFSYEYRQPQHF. The CDR3 DNA reads as TGTGCCAGCAGTTTTTCGTATGAGTACAGACAGCCCCAGCATTTT.

J is TRBJ2-5 and V is TRBV6-2 or TRBV6-3, with TRBD2 matching 9 bases. CDR3 size: 16 residues. The J segment lost 1 base and the V segment lost 6 bases, leaving 9 bases of the junction unmatched. Germline V gives CDR1 MNHEY, CDR2 SVGEGT. CDR3 loop: CASSYTLAGLQETQYF. CDR3 coding DNA: TGTGCCAGCAGCTATACCCTAGCGGGACTCCAAGAGACCCAGTACTTC.

Only a few counts were recorded for this clonotype. The V and J genes are TRBV4-3 and TRBJ1-1; D not certain. The germline CDR1 and CDR2 sequences are LGHNA and YSLEER. This CDR3 is 15 amino acids long. The V end lost 4 bases, the J end lost 6 bases, and 18 bases lay between the germline ends. The CDR3 coding sequence is TGCGCCAGCAGCCTTTATGACGGCCATCGGCCTGAAGCTTTCTTT. Amino acid sequence: CASSLYDGHRPEAFF.

This clonotype turned up a few times. The genes are TRBV20-1 and TRBJ1-6; no reliable D call. Trimming cost V 0 bases and J 0 bases, with 12 bases left between them. The CDR3 runs 17 residues. Germline assignment: CDR1 DFQATT and CDR2 SNEGSKA (reference sequence). The CDR3 bases are TGCAGTGCTAGAGATCTGAGAGCGAGCTCCTATAATTCACCCCTCCACTTT. This translates into CSARDLRASSYNSPLHF.

There are a few counts of this clonotype. The genes are TRBV5-1 and TRBJ2-2, with 9 bases identical to TRBD1. The V and J ends lost 3 bases and 4 bases, in that order; junction bases with no gene match: 4. The CDR3 covers 15 residues. The V gene's germline CDR1 is SGHRS and CDR2 YFSETQ. The DNA of the CDR3 is TGCGCCAGCAGCTCCGGGACAGGGTTCACCGGGGAGCTGTTTTTT. This translates into CASSSGTGFTGELFF.

The CDR3 DNA reads TGTGCCAGCAGTTTTGAGGCGGCTAGCACAGATACGCAGTATTTT. Translation gives CASSFEAASTDTQYF. The chain uses TRBV28 and TRBJ2-3; D ambiguous. V lost 3 bases to trimming and J lost 0 bases, with 10 bases between them. CDR3 length: 15 residues. Germline V gene sequence: CDR1 MDHEN, CDR2 SYDVKM.

Here the CDR3 reads CASTPPSKNIQYF. For the CDR3, the DNA is TGTGCCAGCACCCCCCCCAGCAAAAACATTCAGTACTTC. The chain carries TRBV28 and TRBJ2-4; D gene unclear. The V end was cut by 7 bases, the J end by 3 bases, with 10 bases between. The CDR3 is made up of 13 amino acids. Germline values: CDR1 MDHEN, CDR2 SYDVKM.

This chain uses TRBV11-2 with TRBJ2-5; 11 nucleotides align to TRBD2. The V and J ends lost 4 bases and 1 base, in that order; junction bases with no gene match: 5. The CDR3 extends over 16 amino acids. Germline values: CDR1 SGHAT, CDR2 FQNNGV. The CDR3 loop reads CASSWGTSGVQETQYF. The CDR3 DNA follows: TGTGCCAGCAGCTGGGGGACTAGCGGAGTCCAAGAGACCCAGTACTTC.

The genes are TRBV20-1 and TRBJ1-1; D call uncertain. CDR1 and CDR2 (germline): DFQATT, SNEGSKA (reference sequence). CDR3 length: 14 amino acids. Trimming cost V 3 bases and J 1 base, with 12 bases left between them. The CDR3: CSARPGPTNTEAFF. The CDR3 DNA follows: TGCAGTGCTAGGCCTGGGCCTACGAACACTGAAGCTTTCTTT.

This clonotype was detected a few times. The chain links TRBV4-2 to TRBJ2-4; D tentatively fits TRBD1 or TRBD2 (5 bases each). From germline, CDR1 is LGHNA and CDR2 YNFKEQ. The ends were cut back, 0 bases at V and 9 bases at J, with 9 bases in the middle. The CDR3 runs to 13 residues. The CDR3 coding sequence is TGTGCCAGCAGCCAAGAAGTGAGGGGCATTCAGTACTTC. Encoded protein: CASSQEVRGIQYF.

Only a few counts were recorded for this clonotype. The genes are TRBV20-1 and TRBJ1-5; weak D call: TRBD1 (6 bases). CDR1 and CDR2 from the germline V gene are DFQATT and SNEGSKA (reference sequence). The CDR3 has 15 residues. Trimming cost V 3 bases and J 0 bases, with 12 bases left between them. The CDR3 loop reads CSASHRAYSNQPQHF. CDR3 bases: TGCAGTGCTAGCCACAGGGCCTATAGCAATCAGCCCCAGCATTTT.

The chain links TRBV12-3 or TRBV12-4 to TRBJ2-3, with 12 bases that match TRBD1. Trimming removed 6 bases from V and 8 bases from J; junction bases left unmatched: 9. The CDR3 spans 15 residues. CDR3 in amino acids: CASRFSGQGAGTQYF. CDR3 bases: TGTGCCAGCAGGTTCTCGGGACAGGGGGCAGGTACGCAGTATTTT.

This clonotype turned up a few times. The chain combines TRBV7-9 with TRBJ2-7, with no clear D. The CDR3 sequence is 16 residues long. Germline V CDR1 and CDR2: SEHNR, FQNEAQ (reference sequence). Deletions cut 0 bases from V and 1 base from J, with 13 bases between. The CDR3 region is CASSLASGLASYEQYF. As DNA, the CDR3 is TGTGCCAGCAGCTTAGCGTCCGGTCTGGCGTCCTACGAGCAGTACTTC. Using reference TRBV7-9 and TRBJ2-7 for the parts outside the CDR3, the full variable domain is DTGVSQNPRHKITKRGQNVTFRCDPISEHNRLYWYRQTLGQGPEFLTYFQNEAQLEKSRLLSDRFSAERPKGSFSTLEIQRTEQGDSAMYLCASSLASGLASYEQYFGPGTRLTVT.

This clonotype was counted between two and nine times. The J gene is TRBJ1-1, the V gene TRBV6-2 or TRBV6-3; TRBD1 aligns across 8 bases. Germline V gene sequence: CDR1 MNHEY, CDR2 SVGEGT. The CDR3 has 14 amino acids. J lost 11 bases, V lost 2 bases, and 10 bases had no gene match. CDR3 nucleotide sequence: TGTGCCAGCAGTTACCTACAGGGGGTATCGGCTGCTTTCTTT. It is translated as CASSYLQGVSAAFF.

The genes are TRBV27 and TRBJ2-5; TRBD1 aligns across 8 bases. The CDR3 covers 18 residues. The V and J ends lost 5 bases and 5 bases, in that order; junction bases with no gene match: 19. The germline gives CDR1 MNHEY, CDR2 SMNVEV (reference sequence). The CDR3 is CASSPQRTGYSHGETQYF. The CDR3 nucleotides read TGTGCCAGCAGTCCCCAACGGACAGGGTACAGTCACGGGGAGACCCAGTACTTC.

The gene calls are TRBV10-3 and TRBJ2-2; D perhaps matches TRBD1 (5 bases). This CDR3 is built from 11 residues. Per germline, CDR1 ENHRY and CDR2 SYGVKD. Deletions cut 8 bases from V and 5 bases from J, with 6 bases between. CDR3 protein: CAIQGTGELFF. CDR3 in DNA: TGTGCCATCCAGGGTACCGGGGAGCTGTTTTTT.

This clonotype occurred a few times. This chain connects TRBV11-2 to TRBJ2-7; a weak D match, TRBD2 (6 bases). The CDR3 spans 16 residues. From germline, CDR1 is SGHAT and CDR2 FQNNGV. Trimming stripped 4 bases from V and 2 bases from J, with 18 bases between. The CDR3 DNA reads as TGTGCCAGCAGCTCAATCGGGTGGGGGGTTCCCTACGAGCAGTACTTC. It specifies CASSSIGWGVPYEQYF.

This clonotype was observed a handful of times. The J gene is TRBJ1-2, the V gene TRBV24-1, with TRBD1 matching over 8 bases. Unmatched junction bases numbered 3, after V lost 2 bases and J lost 8 bases. This CDR3 spans 13 amino acids. The germline CDR1 and CDR2 sequences are KGHDR and SFDVKD. The CDR3 DNA follows: TGTGCCACCAGTGATTGGACAGGGCAAGGCTACACCTTC. Its translation: CATSDWTGQGYTF.